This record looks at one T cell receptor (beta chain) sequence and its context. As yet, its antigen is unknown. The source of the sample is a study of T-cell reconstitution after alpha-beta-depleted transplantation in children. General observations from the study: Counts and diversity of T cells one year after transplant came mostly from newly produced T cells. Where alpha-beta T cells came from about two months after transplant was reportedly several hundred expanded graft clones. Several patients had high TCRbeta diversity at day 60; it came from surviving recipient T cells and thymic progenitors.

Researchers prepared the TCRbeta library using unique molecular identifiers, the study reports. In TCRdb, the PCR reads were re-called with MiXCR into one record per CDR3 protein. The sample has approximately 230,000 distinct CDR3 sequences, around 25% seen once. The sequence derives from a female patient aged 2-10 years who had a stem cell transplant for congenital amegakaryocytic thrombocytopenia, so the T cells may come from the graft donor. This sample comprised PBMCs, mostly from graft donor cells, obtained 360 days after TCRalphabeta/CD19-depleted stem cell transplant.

The DNA of the CDR3 is TGCAGCGCCTCGACTAGCGGGTCTCGAGAGACCCAGTACTTC. Its translation is CSASTSGSRETQYF. The J gene is TRBJ2-5, the V gene TRBV29-1, with 10 positions matching TRBD2. The CDR3 has 14 residues. V lost 7 bases to trimming and J lost 4 bases; unmatched junction nucleotides: 9. Germline CDR1 SQVTM, CDR2 ANQGSEA. Drawing the rest from reference TRBV29-1 and TRBJ2-5, the complete variable domain is SAVISQKPSRDICQRGTSLTIQCQVDSQVTMMFWYRQQPGQSLTLIATANQGSEATYESGFVIDKFPISRPNLTFSTLTVSNMSPEDSSIYLCSASTSGSRETQYFGPGTRLLVL.